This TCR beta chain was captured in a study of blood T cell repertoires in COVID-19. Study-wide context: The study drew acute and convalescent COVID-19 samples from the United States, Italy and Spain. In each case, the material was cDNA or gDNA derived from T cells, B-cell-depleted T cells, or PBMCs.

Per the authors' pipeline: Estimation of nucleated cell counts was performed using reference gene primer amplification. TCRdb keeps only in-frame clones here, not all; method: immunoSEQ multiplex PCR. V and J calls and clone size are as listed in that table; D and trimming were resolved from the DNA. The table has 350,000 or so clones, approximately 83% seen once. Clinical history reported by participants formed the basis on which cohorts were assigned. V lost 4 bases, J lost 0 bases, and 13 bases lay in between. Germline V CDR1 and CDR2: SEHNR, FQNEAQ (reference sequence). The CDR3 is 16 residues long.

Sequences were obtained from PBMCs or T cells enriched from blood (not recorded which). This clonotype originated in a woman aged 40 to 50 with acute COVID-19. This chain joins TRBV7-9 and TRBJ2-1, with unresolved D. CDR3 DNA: TGTGCCAGCAGCTCCTCGCTTCGGGTCTCCTACAATGAGCAGTTCTTC. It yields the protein CASSSSLRVSYNEQFF.